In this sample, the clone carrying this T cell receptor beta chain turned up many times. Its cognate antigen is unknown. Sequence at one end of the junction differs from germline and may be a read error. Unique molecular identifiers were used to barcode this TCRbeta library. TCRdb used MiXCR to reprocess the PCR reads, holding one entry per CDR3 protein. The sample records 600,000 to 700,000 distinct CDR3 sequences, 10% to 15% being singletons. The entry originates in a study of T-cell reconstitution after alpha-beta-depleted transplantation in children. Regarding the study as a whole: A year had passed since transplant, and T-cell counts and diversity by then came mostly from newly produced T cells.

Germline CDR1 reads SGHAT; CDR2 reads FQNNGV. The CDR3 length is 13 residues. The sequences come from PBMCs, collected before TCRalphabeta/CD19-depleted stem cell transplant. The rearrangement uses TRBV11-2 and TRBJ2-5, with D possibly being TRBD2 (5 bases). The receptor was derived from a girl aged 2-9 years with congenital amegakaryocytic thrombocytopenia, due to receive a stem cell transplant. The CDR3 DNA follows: TGTGCCAGCAGCTTAGATAGGCGAGGGCTAGCCGAATTC. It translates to CASSLDRRGLAEF. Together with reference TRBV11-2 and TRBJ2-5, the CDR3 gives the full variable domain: EAGVAQSPRYKIIEKRQSVAFWCNPISGHATLYWYQQILGQGPKLLIQFQNNGVVDDSQLPKDRFSAERLKGVDSTLKIQPAKLEDSAVYLCASSLDRRGLAEFGPGTRLLVL.